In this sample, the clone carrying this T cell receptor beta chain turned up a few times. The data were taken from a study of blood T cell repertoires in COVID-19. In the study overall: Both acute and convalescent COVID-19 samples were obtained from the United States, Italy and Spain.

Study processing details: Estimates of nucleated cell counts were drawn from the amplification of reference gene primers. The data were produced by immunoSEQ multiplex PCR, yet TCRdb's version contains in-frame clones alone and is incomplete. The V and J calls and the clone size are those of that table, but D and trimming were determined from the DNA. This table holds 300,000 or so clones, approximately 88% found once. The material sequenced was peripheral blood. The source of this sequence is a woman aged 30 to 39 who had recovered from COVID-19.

The CDR3 nucleotides read TGTGCCAGCAGCTTTCAGGGGTATAGCAATCAGCCCCAGCATTTT. This encodes CASSFQGYSNQPQHF. V and J are TRBV5-8 and TRBJ1-5; a weak D match, TRBD1 (6 bases). The CDR3 length is 15 residues. Germline assignment: CDR1 SGHTS and CDR2 YDEGEE. The germline V and J ends were trimmed by 2 bases and 0 bases, with 9 bases remaining between them.